These 17 T cell receptor beta chains were sequenced from one sample in a study of post-analysis software for immune sequencing data. Whole-study results and caveats: Patients carried roughly five TRBV segments more frequently than controls did, and TRBV5-6, TRBV5-1 and TRBV20-1 were among them.

Unique molecular identifiers had been added to the TCR beta cDNA libraries. A single record per CDR3 protein comes from TCRdb applying MiXCR to the PCR reads. The sample yields approximately 400,000 distinct CDR3 sequences, roughly 35% seen once. These receptors' targets are unknown. Specimen: blood. Receptors were obtained from a girl aged 10-17 years with multiple sclerosis.

This clonotype was found a few times. The rearrangement joins TRBV6-4 to TRBJ1-6; unclear D gene. The V end lost 0 bases, the J end lost 8 bases, and 11 bases lay between the germline ends. The CDR3 length is 15 residues. Germline CDR1 reads MRHNA; CDR2 reads SNTAGT. Written as DNA, the CDR3 is TGTGCCAGCAGTGACTCTATATCGTGGGATTCACCCCTCCACTTT. Its protein is CASSDSISWDSPLHF.

Remarks on this clonotype: A read error is likely, as this CDR3 ends without the conserved phenylalanine or tryptophan. It is unclear where the CDR3 begins or ends on the DNA, so no DNA is shown, and the CDR3 is as TCRdb lists it. The chain couples TRBV28 to TRBJ2-1; the table's D call TRBD1 went unverified against the DNA. Germline V lookup: CDR1 MDHEN, CDR2 SYDVKM. 14 amino acids form the CDR3, both terminal residues included. The CDR3 here is CASSYHTGGYTFGS.

In this sample, this clonotype turned up a few times. V usage is TRBV6-5 and J usage is TRBJ1-2; 9 bases match TRBD1. Unmatched junction bases numbered 21, after V lost 4 bases and J lost 6 bases. The CDR3 runs to 19 residues. Germline lookup yields CDR1 MNHEY and CDR2 SVGAGI. CDR3: CASSSGQGPIRGNWNGYTF. CDR3 nucleotides: TGTGCCAGCAGTTCCGGACAGGGGCCCATAAGGGGTAATTGGAATGGCTACACCTTC.

This chain connects TRBV11-2 to TRBJ2-5, with D unresolved. Germline V gene data show CDR1 as SGHAT and CDR2 as FQNNGV. The CDR3 has 14 residues. V gave up 6 bases and J gave up 3 bases, with 14 bases separating them. The CDR3 loop reads CASSSIPEEETQYF. As DNA, the CDR3 is TGTGCCAGCAGTTCGATCCCTGAGGAAGAGACCCAGTACTTC.

The chain has TRBV5-1 and TRBJ2-1; D is unclear. The V and J ends lost 1 base and 4 bases respectively, with 12 bases between them. From germline, CDR1 is SGHRS and CDR2 YFSETQ. CDR3 length equals 15 residues. CDR3 coding DNA: TGCGCCAGCAGCTTGATCCTGGGTCTGTACAATGAGCAGTTCTTC. Its translation: CASSLILGLYNEQFF.

This clonotype came up a few times. The CDR3 reads CASSRDRPDTQYF. Here the CDR3 DNA reads TGTGCCAGCAGCCGAGACAGGCCAGATACGCAGTATTTT. V usage is TRBV5-6 and J usage is TRBJ2-3; maybe TRBD1 (6 bases). V gave up 4 bases and J gave up 4 bases, with 10 bases separating them. This CDR3 comprises 13 residues. Germline V CDR1 and CDR2: SGHDT, YYEEEE.

The V call is TRBV2, the J call TRBJ2-2; tentative D call: TRBD1 (5 bases). The V gene lost 1 base and the J gene lost 0 bases, with 9 bases spanning the gap. Germline CDR1 and CDR2: SNHLY and FYNNEI. The CDR3 consists of 16 residues. The CDR3 sequence: CASSEETGANTGELFF. CDR3 sequence (DNA): TGTGCCAGCAGTGAAGAAACAGGCGCGAACACCGGGGAGCTGTTTTTT.

The rearrangement links TRBV5-5 to TRBJ2-5, with D possibly being TRBD1 or TRBD2 (5 bases each). The germline CDR1 and CDR2 sequences are SGHKS and YYEKEE (reference sequence). Trimming removed 5 bases at V and 1 base at J, with 12 bases between. There are 14 residues in the CDR3. The CDR3 is CASSPGPLQETQYF. DNA for the CDR3: TGTGCCAGCAGTCCGGGACCGCTCCAAGAGACCCAGTACTTC.

The chain uses TRBV7-2 and TRBJ1-5; 7 bases match TRBD1. This CDR3 region has 17 residues. J gave up 8 bases and V 5 bases, and 18 bases lay outside the gene matches. Germline CDR1 is SGHTA and CDR2 is FQGNSA. The CDR3 is CASSRESGTAEREPQHF. The CDR3 DNA sequence: TGTGCCAGCAGCAGGGAATCCGGGACAGCCGAAAGGGAGCCCCAGCATTTT.

Worth noting for this clonotype: A read error may be the cause here, since a much bigger clone is one base away. The rearrangement joins TRBV6-6 to TRBJ2-7; D is perhaps TRBD2 (6 bases). Germline assignment: CDR1 MNHNY and CDR2 SVGAGI (reference sequence). This CDR3 is 13 amino acids long. CDR3 sequence: CASIGGISYEQDF. The DNA of the CDR3 is TGTGCCAGCATAGGAGGGATCTCCTACGAGCAGGACTTC.

This chain joins TRBV7-2 and TRBJ2-7; 7 nucleotides line up with TRBD2. CDR1 is SGHTA, CDR2 FQGNSA, per germline. The CDR3 totals 15 residues. With V trimmed by 5 bases and J by 2 bases, 9 bases remained unmatched. The CDR3 loop is CASSPSGGFPYEQYF. DNA of the CDR3: TGTGCCAGCAGCCCATCGGGGGGTTTCCCCTACGAGCAGTACTTC.

This clonotype was picked up a small number of times. The chain uses TRBV29-1 and TRBJ2-7, with TRBD1 matching 7 bases. The J segment lost 3 bases and the V segment lost 6 bases, leaving 5 bases of the junction unmatched. This CDR3 spans 12 amino acids. Germline V gene sequence: CDR1 SQVTM, CDR2 ANQGSEA. CDR3 loop: CSVMTGYYEQYF. The CDR3 nucleotides read TGCAGCGTCATGACAGGGTACTACGAGCAGTACTTC.

The gene calls are TRBV10-3 and TRBJ2-1; 12 bases line up with TRBD1. There are 15 residues in the CDR3. V trimming: 3 bases; J trimming: 9 bases; junction bases outside the gene matches: 6. Germline CDR1 and CDR2: ENHRY and SYGVKD. This chain's CDR3 is CAISDPGQGAIEQFF. CDR3 coding DNA: TGTGCCATCAGTGACCCGGGACAGGGGGCGATTGAGCAGTTCTTC.

This clonotype was picked up a small number of times. The rearrangement links TRBV6-5 to TRBJ1-2, with D possibly being TRBD1 (5 bases). The CDR3 extends over 16 amino acids. V dropped 1 base and J dropped 4 bases, with 16 bases sitting between them. Looked up from germline, CDR1 is MNHEY and CDR2 is SVGAGI. The CDR3 DNA follows: TGTGCCAGCAGTTACTTCCTAGGGGAGGGGTCCTATGGCTACACCTTC. It codes for CASSYFLGEGSYGYTF.

This chain links TRBV11-2 with TRBJ1-4; no clear D gene. The CDR3 is 14 residues long. CDR1 SGHAT and CDR2 FQNNGV come from the germline V gene. The V end was cut by 2 bases, the J end by 3 bases, with 7 bases between. The CDR3 DNA reads TGTGCCAGCAGCTTAAGAGAAGCTAATGAAAAACTGTTTTTT. It codes for CASSLREANEKLFF.

The rearrangement links TRBV20-1 to TRBJ2-1; 11 bases are a match to TRBD2. The CDR3 runs 15 residues. Germline V gene lookup returns CDR1 DFQATT and CDR2 SNEGSKA (reference sequence). The ends lost 1 base at V and 3 bases at J; junction bases unmatched: 2. CDR3 protein: CSARGLAGSYNEQFF. CDR3 sequence (DNA): TGCAGTGCTAGAGGACTAGCGGGGAGCTACAATGAGCAGTTCTTC.

The DNA of the CDR3 is TGCGCCAGCAGCTCTCTAGCGGGGGAAGAGACCCAGTACTTC. Amino acid sequence: CASSSLAGEETQYF. V is TRBV5-1 and J is TRBJ2-5; 10 bases agree with TRBD2. The CDR3 runs to 14 residues. Germline values: CDR1 SGHRS, CDR2 YFSETQ. Germline trimming cut 3 bases from V and 3 bases from J; bases unmatched to any gene: 2. Drawing the rest from reference TRBV5-1 and TRBJ2-5, the complete variable domain is KAGVTQTPRYLIKTRGQQVTLSCSPISGHRSVSWYQQTPGQGLQFLFEYFSETQRNKGNFPGRFSGRQFSNSRSEMNVSTLELGDSALYLCASSSLAGEETQYFGPGTRLLVL.